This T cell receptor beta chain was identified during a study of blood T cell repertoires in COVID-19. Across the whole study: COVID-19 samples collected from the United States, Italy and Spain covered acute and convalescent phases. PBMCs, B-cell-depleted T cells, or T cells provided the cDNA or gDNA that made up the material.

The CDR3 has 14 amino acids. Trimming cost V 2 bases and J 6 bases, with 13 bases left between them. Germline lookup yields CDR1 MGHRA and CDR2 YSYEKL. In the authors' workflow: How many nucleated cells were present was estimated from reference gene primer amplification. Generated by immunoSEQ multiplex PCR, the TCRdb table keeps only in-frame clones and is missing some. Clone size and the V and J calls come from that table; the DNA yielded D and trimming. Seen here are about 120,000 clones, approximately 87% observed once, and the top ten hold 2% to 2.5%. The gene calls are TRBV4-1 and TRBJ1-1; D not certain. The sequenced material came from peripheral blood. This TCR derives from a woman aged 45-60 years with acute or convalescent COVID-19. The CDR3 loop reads CASSQTAGAAEAFF. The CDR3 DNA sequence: TGCGCCAGCAGCCAAACTGCGGGAGCAGCTGAAGCTTTCTTT.